Each of the 2 T cell receptor beta chains below was sequenced from the same sample in a study of blood T cell repertoires in COVID-19. Sequencing used immunoSEQ multiplex PCR; TCRdb keeps in-frame clones, though not all of them. Found here are about 90,000 clones, about 89% of them singletons; the top ten hold more than 3%. The specimen was peripheral blood. Receptors originate from a woman aged 70-85 years with acute or convalescent COVID-19.

The rearrangement links TRBV9 to TRBJ1-1; D might be TRBD1 (5 bases). This CDR3 is built from 15 residues. The V end was cut by 3 bases, the J end by 3 bases, with 15 bases between. Germline CDR1 SGDLS, CDR2 YYNGEE. DNA of the CDR3: TGTGCCAGCAGCGCCCACCAGGACACCGACACTGAAGCTTTCTTT. It is translated as CASSAHQDTDTEAFF.

The chain couples TRBV28 to TRBJ2-7; TRBD1 matches at 12 bases. The CDR3 runs 15 residues. Germline V gene sequence: CDR1 MDHEN, CDR2 SYDVKM. V shed 5 bases and J 5 bases; nucleotides not matched to a gene: 7. In nucleotides, the CDR3 is TGTGCCAGCAGTCGACCGGGACAGGGGGCCGACGAGCAGTACTTC. Amino acids: CASSRPGQGADEQYF.